Below, 10 T cell receptor beta chains from the same sample are listed, as sequenced in a study of post-analysis software for immune sequencing data (dated by TCRdb to about 2015). The paper's findings and limits, for the study overall: Patients showed significantly higher frequencies than controls for roughly 5 TRBV segments, among them TRBV5-6, TRBV5-1 and TRBV20-1.

The antigens for these receptors are not known. Library method: PCR. TCRdb names Illumina HiSeq 2500 as the instrument used. Unique molecular identifiers were incorporated into TCR beta cDNA libraries to reduce PCR and sequencing biases. TCRdb ran its own pipeline on the public reads, namely fastp trimming at Q25 and MiXCR clone calling, and kept in-frame beta chains. Duplicate CDR3 protein sequences are folded into a single record with the most common DNA and genes. The sample table lists roughly 800,000 distinct CDR3 sequences, approximately 44% of them with a count of one. Over 4.5% of the sample is in the top ten clones. The specimen sequenced was blood. The receptors come from a girl aged 5 to 17 with multiple sclerosis.

In its sample, this clonotype was seen a few times. This rearrangement joins TRBV12-3 or TRBV12-4 to TRBJ2-7; 8 bases agree with TRBD1. The V segment lost 1 base and the J segment 4 bases; nucleotides outside the gene matches: 3. The CDR3 contains 14 residues. In nucleotides, the CDR3 is TGTGCCAGCAGTTTAGGACAGGGGTGGTACGAGCAGTACTTC. Amino acids: CASSLGQGWYEQYF.

A remark on this clonotype: This is likely a read error, given that the CDR3 carries no conserved phenylalanine or tryptophan at its end. This chain links TRBV24-1 with TRBJ2-3; no clear D gene. Germline V gives CDR1 KGHDR, CDR2 SFDVKD. This CDR3 is built from 12 residues. Trimming removed 5 bases from V and 1 base from J, with 3 bases in between. In nucleotides, the CDR3 is TGTGCCACCAGTGGTGGCACAGATACGCAGTATTTG. Its protein is CATSGGTDTQYL.

This rearrangement joins TRBV4-3 to TRBJ2-1; 12 bases are shared with TRBD2. The ends lost 0 bases at V and 4 bases at J; junction bases unmatched: 4. Germline CDR1 is LGHNA and CDR2 is YSLEER. The CDR3 sequence is 17 residues long. The CDR3: CASSQETSGSRYNEQFF. CDR3 DNA: TGCGCCAGCAGCCAAGAGACTAGCGGGAGTAGATACAATGAGCAGTTCTTC.

This sequence joins TRBV6-6 and TRBJ2-5, with TRBD2 identical over 7 bases. The V and J ends lost 2 bases and 3 bases, in that order; junction bases with no gene match: 9. The CDR3 spans 16 residues. Germline V gene lookup returns CDR1 MNHNY and CDR2 SVGAGI (reference sequence). In nucleotides, the CDR3 is TGTGCCAGCAGTTACGAAGGGCTAGCGGAAGAAGAGACCCAGTACTTC. This sequence encodes CASSYEGLAEEETQYF.

This clonotype came up a few times. A clone one base away is much larger, so this may be a read error. The V call is TRBV20-1, the J call TRBJ2-5; TRBD2 is a possible D gene (7 bases). Germline CDR1 DFQATT, CDR2 SNEGSKA (reference sequence). The CDR3 totals 16 residues. Trimming pared 6 bases from V and 11 bases from J, leaving 31 bases between. The CDR3 loop is CSAPYPVGGDHNEQYF. The CDR3 coding sequence is TGCAGTGCCCCTTACCCCGTAGGGGGGGATCACAATGAGCAGTACTTC.

In this sample, this clonotype turned up many times. The chain employs TRBV29-1 and TRBJ2-5; TRBD2 matches 8 bases. J lost 3 bases, V lost 5 bases, and 5 bases had no gene match. Per germline, CDR1 SQVTM and CDR2 ANQGSEA. CDR3 length: 13 residues. The CDR3 sequence: CSVLAGSEETQYF. The CDR3 coding sequence is TGCAGCGTTCTAGCGGGTTCCGAAGAGACCCAGTACTTC.

This clonotype was seen a handful of times. The rearrangement uses TRBV29-1 and TRBJ2-5; D may correspond to TRBD1 or TRBD2 (6 bases each). The CDR3 loop spans 16 amino acids. The germline V gene encodes CDR1 SQVTM and CDR2 ANQGSEA. V shed 6 bases and J shed 5 bases, with 25 bases lying between them. The CDR3 sequence: CSVDDLEGQGRETQYF. CDR3 DNA: TGCAGCGTCGACGATCTGGAGGGCCAGGGGAGGGAGACCCAGTACTTC.

This clonotype showed up just a few times. The rearrangement links TRBV6-5 to TRBJ2-1; possible D gene TRBD2, 5 bases. Germline CDR1 reads MNHEY; CDR2 reads SVGAGI. The CDR3 loop spans 14 amino acids. V lost 0 bases, J lost 5 bases, and 8 bases lay in between. Here the CDR3 reads CASSYSLDNNEQFF. For the CDR3, the DNA is TGTGCCAGCAGTTACTCACTAGACAACAATGAGCAGTTCTTC.

The count of this clonotype is one. A junction end diverges from the germline sequence, so it may reflect a read error. The V gene is TRBV12-3 or TRBV12-4, the J gene TRBJ2-6; D is perhaps TRBD1 or TRBD2 (5 bases each). This CDR3 is 16 amino acids long. CDR3 DNA: TGTGCCAGCAGTTTTGGGTGGGAGCGGAGCCTGGGGGAGCAGGACTTC. Translated: CASSFGWERSLGEQDF.

The gene calls are TRBV20-1 and TRBJ2-1; TRBD2 matches 7 bases. V was pared by 4 bases and J by 2 bases, with 8 bases of the junction left unmatched. Germline loops: CDR1 DFQATT, CDR2 SNEGSKA (reference sequence). CDR3 length: 15 amino acids. The CDR3 is CSATPAGEAYNEQFF. The CDR3, as DNA: TGCAGTGCTACACCTGCGGGGGAGGCCTACAATGAGCAGTTCTTC.